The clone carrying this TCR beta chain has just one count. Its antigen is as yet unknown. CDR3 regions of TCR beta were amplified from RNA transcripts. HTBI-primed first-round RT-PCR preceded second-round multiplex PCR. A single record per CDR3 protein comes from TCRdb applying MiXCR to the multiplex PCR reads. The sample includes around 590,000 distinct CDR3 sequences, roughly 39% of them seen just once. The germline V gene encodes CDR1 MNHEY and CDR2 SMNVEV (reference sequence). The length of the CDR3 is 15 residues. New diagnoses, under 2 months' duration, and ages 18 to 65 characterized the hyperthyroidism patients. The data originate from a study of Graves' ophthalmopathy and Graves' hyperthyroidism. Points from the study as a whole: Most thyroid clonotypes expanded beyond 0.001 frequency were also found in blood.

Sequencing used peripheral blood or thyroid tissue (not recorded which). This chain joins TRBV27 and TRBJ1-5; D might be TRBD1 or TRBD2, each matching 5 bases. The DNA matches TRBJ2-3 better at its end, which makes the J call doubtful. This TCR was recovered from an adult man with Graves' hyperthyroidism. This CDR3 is CASSSVLGAADTQYF. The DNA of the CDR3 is TGTGCCAGCAGTTCGGTACTAGGGGCGGCAGATACGCAGTATTTT.